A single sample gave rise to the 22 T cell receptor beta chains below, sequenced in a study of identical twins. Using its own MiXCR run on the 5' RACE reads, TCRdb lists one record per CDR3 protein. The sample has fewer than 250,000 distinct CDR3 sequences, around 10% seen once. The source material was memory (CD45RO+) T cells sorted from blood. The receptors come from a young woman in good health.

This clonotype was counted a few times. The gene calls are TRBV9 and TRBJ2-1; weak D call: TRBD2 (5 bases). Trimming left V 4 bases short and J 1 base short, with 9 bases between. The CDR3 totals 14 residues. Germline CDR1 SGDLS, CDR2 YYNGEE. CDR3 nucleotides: TGTGCCAGCAGCCCCTGGAGGTCCTACAATGAGCAGTTCTTC. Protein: CASSPWRSYNEQFF.

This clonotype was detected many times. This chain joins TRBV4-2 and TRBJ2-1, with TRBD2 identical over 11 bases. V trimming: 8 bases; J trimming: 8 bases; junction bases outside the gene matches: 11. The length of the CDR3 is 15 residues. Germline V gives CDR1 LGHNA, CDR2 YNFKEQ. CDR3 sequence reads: CASQHGTSGIDEQFF. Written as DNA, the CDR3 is TGTGCCAGCCAGCACGGGACTAGCGGCATCGATGAGCAGTTCTTC.

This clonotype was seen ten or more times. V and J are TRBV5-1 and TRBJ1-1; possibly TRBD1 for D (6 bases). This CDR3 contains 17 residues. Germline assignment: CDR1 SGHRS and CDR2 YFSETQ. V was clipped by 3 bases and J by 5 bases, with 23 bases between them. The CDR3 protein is CASSSPGTNTRGTEAFF. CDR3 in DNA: TGCGCCAGCAGCTCTCCCGGGACAAATACAAGGGGAACTGAAGCTTTCTTT.

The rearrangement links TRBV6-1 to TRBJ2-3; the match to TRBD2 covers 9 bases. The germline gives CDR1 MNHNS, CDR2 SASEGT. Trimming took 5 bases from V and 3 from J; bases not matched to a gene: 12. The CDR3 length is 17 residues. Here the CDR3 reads CASSRNPGSGRTDTQYF. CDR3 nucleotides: TGTGCCAGCAGTCGCAATCCCGGCAGCGGGAGGACAGATACGCAGTATTTT.

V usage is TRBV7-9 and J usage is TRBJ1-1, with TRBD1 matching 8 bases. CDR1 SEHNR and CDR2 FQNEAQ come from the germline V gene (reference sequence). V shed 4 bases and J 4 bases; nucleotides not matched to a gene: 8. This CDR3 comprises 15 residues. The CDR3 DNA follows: TGTGCCAGCAGCTCGCCAACCACAGGGGGCACTGAAGCTTTCTTT. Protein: CASSSPTTGGTEAFF.

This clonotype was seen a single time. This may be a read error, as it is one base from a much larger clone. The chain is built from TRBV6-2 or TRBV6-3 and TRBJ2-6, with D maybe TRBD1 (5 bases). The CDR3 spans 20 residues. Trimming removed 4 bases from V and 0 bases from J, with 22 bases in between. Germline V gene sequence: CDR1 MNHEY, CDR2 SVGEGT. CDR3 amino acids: CASSCRAGSQLFSGANVLTF. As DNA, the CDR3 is TGTGCCAGCAGTTGCAGGGCCGGGTCCCAGCTCTTCTCTGGGGCCAACGTCCTGACTTTC.

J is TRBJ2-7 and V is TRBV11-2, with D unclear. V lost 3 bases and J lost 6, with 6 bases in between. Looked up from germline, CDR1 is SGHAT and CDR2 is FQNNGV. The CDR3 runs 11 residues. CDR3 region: CASSLYSEQYF. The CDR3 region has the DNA TGTGCCAGCAGCTTGTACTCCGAGCAGTACTTC.

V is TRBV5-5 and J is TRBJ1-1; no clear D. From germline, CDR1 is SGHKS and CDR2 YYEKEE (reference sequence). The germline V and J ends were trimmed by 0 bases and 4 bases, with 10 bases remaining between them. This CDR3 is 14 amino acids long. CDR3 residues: CASSLVRDGTEAFF. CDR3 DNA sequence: TGTGCCAGCAGCTTGGTGAGGGATGGCACTGAAGCTTTCTTT. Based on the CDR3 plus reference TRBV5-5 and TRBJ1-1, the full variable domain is DAGVTQSPTHLIKTRGQQVTLRCSPISGHKSVSWYQQVLGQGPQFIFQYYEKEERGRGNFPDRFSARQFPNYSSELNVNALLLGDSALYLCASSLVRDGTEAFFGQGTRLTVV.

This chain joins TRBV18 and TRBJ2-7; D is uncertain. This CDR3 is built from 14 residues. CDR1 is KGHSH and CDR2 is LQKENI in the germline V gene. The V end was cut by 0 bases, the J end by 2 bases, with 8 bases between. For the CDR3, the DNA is TGTGCCAGCTCACCACCGAGCAGGACCTACGAGCAGTACTTC. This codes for CASSPPSRTYEQYF.

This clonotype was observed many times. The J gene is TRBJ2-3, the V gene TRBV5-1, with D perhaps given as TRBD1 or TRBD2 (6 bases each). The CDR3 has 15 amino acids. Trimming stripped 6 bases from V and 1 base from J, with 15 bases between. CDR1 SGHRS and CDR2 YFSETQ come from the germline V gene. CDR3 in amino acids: CASTKGGLGTDTQYF. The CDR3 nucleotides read TGCGCCAGCACCAAGGGGGGACTGGGCACAGATACGCAGTATTTT.

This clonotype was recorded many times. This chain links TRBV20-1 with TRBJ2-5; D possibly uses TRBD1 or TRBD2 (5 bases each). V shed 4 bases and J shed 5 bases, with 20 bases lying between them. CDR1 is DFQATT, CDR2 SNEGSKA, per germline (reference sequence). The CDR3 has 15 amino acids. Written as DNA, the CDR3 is TGCAGTGCTACCGTCCCCGGGACCAAAGGGGAGACCCAGTACTTC. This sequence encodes CSATVPGTKGETQYF.

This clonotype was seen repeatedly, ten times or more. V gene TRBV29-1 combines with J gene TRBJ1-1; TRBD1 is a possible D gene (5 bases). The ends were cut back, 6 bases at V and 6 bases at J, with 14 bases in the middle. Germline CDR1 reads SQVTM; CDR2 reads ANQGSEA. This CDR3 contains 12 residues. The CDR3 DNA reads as TGCAGCGTAGGACAAGCGGGGGCTGAAGCTTTCTTT. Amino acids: CSVGQAGAEAFF.

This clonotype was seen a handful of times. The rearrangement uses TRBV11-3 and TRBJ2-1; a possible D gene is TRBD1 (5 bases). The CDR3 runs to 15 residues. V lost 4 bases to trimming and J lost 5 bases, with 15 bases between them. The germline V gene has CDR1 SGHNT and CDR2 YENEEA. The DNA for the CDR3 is TGTGCCAGCAGCTCAAGGCCAGGGCCTAACAATGAGCAGTTCTTC. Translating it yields CASSSRPGPNNEQFF.

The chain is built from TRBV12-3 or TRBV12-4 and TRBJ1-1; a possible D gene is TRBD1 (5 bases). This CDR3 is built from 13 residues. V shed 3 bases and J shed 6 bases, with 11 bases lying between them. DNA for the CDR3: TGTGCCAGCAGTTTGGGCCGAGGGGCTGAAGCTTTCTTT. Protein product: CASSLGRGAEAFF.

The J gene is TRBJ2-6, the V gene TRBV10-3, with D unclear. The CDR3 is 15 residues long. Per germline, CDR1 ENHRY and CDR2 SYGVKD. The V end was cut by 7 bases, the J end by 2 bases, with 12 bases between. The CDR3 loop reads CAIKPGPTGANVLTF. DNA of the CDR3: TGTGCCATCAAGCCAGGACCCACTGGGGCCAACGTCCTGACTTTC.

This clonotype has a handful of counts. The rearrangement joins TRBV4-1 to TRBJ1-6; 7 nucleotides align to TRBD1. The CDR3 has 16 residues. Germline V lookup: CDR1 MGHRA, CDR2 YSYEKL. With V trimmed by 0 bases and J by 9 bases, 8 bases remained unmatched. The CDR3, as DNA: TGCGCCAGCAGCCAAGATCGTCCAGGGGGGGTTTCACCCCTCCACTTT. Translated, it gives CASSQDRPGGVSPLHF.

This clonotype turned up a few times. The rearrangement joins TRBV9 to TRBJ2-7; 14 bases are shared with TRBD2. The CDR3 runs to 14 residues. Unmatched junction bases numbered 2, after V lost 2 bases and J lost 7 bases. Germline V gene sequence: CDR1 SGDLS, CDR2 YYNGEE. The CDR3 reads CASSVGTSGSEQYF. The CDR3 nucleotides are TGTGCCAGCAGCGTCGGGACTAGCGGGAGTGAGCAGTACTTC.

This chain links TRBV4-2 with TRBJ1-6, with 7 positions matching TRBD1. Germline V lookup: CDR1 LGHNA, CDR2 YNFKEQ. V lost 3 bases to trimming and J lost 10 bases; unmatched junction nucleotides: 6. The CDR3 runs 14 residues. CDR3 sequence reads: CASSHRDSRSPLHF. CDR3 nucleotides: TGTGCCAGCAGCCATAGGGACAGCCGGTCACCCCTCCACTTT.

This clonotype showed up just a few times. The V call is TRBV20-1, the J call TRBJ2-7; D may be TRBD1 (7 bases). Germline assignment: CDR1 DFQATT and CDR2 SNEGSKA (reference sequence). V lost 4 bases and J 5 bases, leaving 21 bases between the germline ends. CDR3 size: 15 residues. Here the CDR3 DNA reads TGCAGTGCTATGACGATGGGGCAGGGGGGTGACGAGCAGTACTTC. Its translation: CSAMTMGQGGDEQYF.

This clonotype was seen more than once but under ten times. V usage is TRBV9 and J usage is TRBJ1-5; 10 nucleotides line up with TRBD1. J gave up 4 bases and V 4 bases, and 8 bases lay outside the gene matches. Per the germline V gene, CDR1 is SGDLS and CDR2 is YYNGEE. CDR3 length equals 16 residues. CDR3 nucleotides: TGTGCCAGCAGCCCGGGGGACAGGGGCTTTAATCAGCCCCAGCATTTT. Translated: CASSPGDRGFNQPQHF.

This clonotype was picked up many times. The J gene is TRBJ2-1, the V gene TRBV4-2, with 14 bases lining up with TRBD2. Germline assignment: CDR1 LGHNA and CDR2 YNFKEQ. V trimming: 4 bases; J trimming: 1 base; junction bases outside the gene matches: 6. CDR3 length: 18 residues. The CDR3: CASSPGTSGGGSYNEQFF. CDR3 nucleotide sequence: TGTGCCAGCAGCCCTGGGACTAGCGGGGGAGGGTCCTACAATGAGCAGTTCTTC.

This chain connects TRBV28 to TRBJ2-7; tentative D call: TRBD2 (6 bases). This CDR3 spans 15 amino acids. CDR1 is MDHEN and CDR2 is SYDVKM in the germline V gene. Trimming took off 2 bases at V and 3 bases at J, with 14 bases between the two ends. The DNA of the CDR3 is TGTGCCAGCAGTTTACTCGGGACTCGCTTCTACGAGCAGTACTTC. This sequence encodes CASSLLGTRFYEQYF.